Detailed here is one T cell receptor beta chain. Its cognate antigen is unknown. Germline V lookup: CDR1 MGHDK, CDR2 SYGVNS. Trimming stripped 6 bases from V and 0 bases from J, with 11 bases between. This CDR3 is built from 14 residues. The sample comes from a study of OX40 agonist ivuxolimab in advanced cancers. Overall study results and limits: Partial responders receiving 0.1-3.0 mg/kg showed among the lowest clonal expansion.

This table comes from immunoSEQ multiplex PCR, and its TCRdb copy is limited to in-frame clones, with some not included. The data hold 60,000 to 75,000 clones, with about 85% observed a single time. The chain links TRBV25-1 to TRBJ1-1; D not resolved. The TCR was taken from an adult with an advanced solid tumor such as melanoma, head and neck, liver or kidney cancer. Sample: CD4+ or CD8+ T cells sorted from blood, taken in a trial of the OX40 agonist ivuxolimab. The CDR3 DNA is TGTGCCAGCAGCTATGCGGGATTGAACACTGAAGCTTTCTTT. Translating it yields CASSYAGLNTEAFF.